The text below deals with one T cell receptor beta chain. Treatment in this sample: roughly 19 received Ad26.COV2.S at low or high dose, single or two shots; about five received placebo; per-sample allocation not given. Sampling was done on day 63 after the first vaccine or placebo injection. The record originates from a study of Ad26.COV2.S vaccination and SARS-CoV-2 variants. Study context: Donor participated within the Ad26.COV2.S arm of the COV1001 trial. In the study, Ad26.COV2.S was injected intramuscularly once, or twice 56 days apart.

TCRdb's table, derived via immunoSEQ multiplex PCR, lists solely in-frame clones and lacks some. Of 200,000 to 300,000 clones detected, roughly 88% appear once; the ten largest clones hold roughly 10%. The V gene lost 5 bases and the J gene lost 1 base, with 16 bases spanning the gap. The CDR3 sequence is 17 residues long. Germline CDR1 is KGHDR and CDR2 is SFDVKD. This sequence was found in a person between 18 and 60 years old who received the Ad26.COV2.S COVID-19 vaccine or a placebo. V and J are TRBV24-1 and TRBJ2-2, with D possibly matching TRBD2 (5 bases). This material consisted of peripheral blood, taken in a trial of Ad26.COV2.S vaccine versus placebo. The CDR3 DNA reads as TGTGCCACCAGTGCCTCTGACTGGGGAGTGAACACCGGGGAGCTGTTTTTT. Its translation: CATSASDWGVNTGELFF.